These 32 T cell receptor beta chains came from one sample sequenced in a study of T cells in localized non-small cell lung cancer. Sequencing used immunoSEQ multiplex PCR; TCRdb keeps in-frame clones, though not all of them. The sample lists tens of thousands of clones; 85% to 95% were seen once. The material was peripheral blood, obtained before any cancer treatment. These receptors were taken from a female donor older than 55 with stage I lung adenocarcinoma.

The rearrangement uses TRBV4-3 and TRBJ2-1; D is undetermined. Germline-derived CDR1 and CDR2 are LGHNA and YSLEER. Trimming removed 0 bases at V and 4 bases at J, with 10 bases between. The CDR3 length is 15 residues. CDR3 region: CASSQEGRSYNEQFF. The CDR3 DNA reads as TGCGCCAGCAGCCAAGAAGGCCGTTCATACAATGAGCAGTTCTTC.

V and J are TRBV5-1 and TRBJ2-7; 8 bases agree with TRBD2. This CDR3 region has 14 residues. Germline values: CDR1 SGHRS, CDR2 YFSETQ. V lost 4 bases, J lost 3 bases, and 6 bases stayed unmatched. The chain's CDR3 is CASSPFREGYEQYF. Written as DNA, the CDR3 is TGCGCCAGCAGCCCATTTCGGGAGGGCTACGAGCAGTACTTC.

The chain couples TRBV9 to TRBJ1-2; weak D call: TRBD1 (5 bases). This CDR3 spans 14 amino acids. V was cut by 2 bases and J by 5 bases, with 13 bases left in between. From germline, CDR1 is SGDLS and CDR2 YYNGEE. CDR3 in DNA: TGTGCCAGCAGCGTGGGAGGGGTTGGATATGGCTACACCTTC. This translates into CASSVGGVGYGYTF.

This chain links TRBV19 with TRBJ1-1; TRBD1 matches 12 bases. J was trimmed by 6 bases and V by 7 bases; bases with no gene match: 9. Germline values: CDR1 LNHDA, CDR2 SQIVND (reference sequence). The CDR3 length is 15 residues. CDR3 sequence reads: CASTLGGQGAAEAFF. CDR3 coding DNA: TGTGCCAGTACCCTAGGGGGACAGGGGGCCGCTGAAGCTTTCTTT.

V usage is TRBV9 and J usage is TRBJ1-1, with 7 bases identical to TRBD1. From germline, CDR1 is SGDLS and CDR2 YYNGEE. The CDR3 covers 14 residues. V was clipped by 4 bases and J by 0 bases; unmatched bases: 3. The CDR3 protein is CASSRDSMNTEAFF. CDR3 nucleotide sequence: TGTGCCAGCAGCCGGGACAGCATGAACACTGAAGCTTTCTTT.

V usage is TRBV9 and J usage is TRBJ2-2, with D perhaps matching TRBD1 (6 bases). From germline, CDR1 is SGDLS and CDR2 YYNGEE. The CDR3 runs 16 residues. The V and J ends lost 3 bases and 0 bases respectively, with 12 bases between them. The CDR3 DNA is TGTGCCAGCAGCGGTTTGGACAGATCGAACACCGGGGAGCTGTTTTTT. Amino acids: CASSGLDRSNTGELFF.

The chain recombines TRBV7-3 with TRBJ2-3, with 11 bases identical to TRBD2. CDR3 length equals 15 residues. With 3 bases clipped from V and 2 bases from J, the junction kept 1 base outside the gene matches. Germline CDR1 SGHTA, CDR2 FQGTGA. CDR3 sequence reads: CASSLGLADTDTQYF. DNA for the CDR3: TGTGCCAGCAGCTTGGGACTAGCGGACACAGATACGCAGTATTTT.

The chain couples TRBV18 to TRBJ2-1; 11 nucleotides agree with TRBD2. CDR1 and CDR2 from the germline V gene are KGHSH and LQKENI. V was clipped by 3 bases and J by 7 bases; unmatched bases: 5. The CDR3 contains 15 residues. DNA for the CDR3: TGTGCCAGCTCACCCCCACTAGCGGGGGCGAATGAGCAGTTCTTC. This translates into CASSPPLAGANEQFF.

Concerning this clone: The same CDR3 arises from other DNA sequences in this sample as well. The chain recombines TRBV5-1 with TRBJ1-5; D is undetermined. This CDR3 has 14 residues. Germline values: CDR1 SGHRS, CDR2 YFSETQ. Between the trimmed V and J ends, which lost 0 bases and 4 bases, there was a span of 8 bases. The CDR3 nucleotides are TGCGCCAGCAGCTTGGGCTCTGGAAATCAGCCCCAGCATTTT. Translating gives CASSLGSGNQPQHF.

The chain uses TRBV5-4 and TRBJ1-2; 7 bases match TRBD1. V shed 5 bases, J shed 2 bases, and the junction held 12 bases outside the gene matches. Germline assignment: CDR1 SGHNT and CDR2 YYREEE (reference sequence). The CDR3 is 16 residues long. The CDR3 nucleotides are TGTGCCAGCAGGGAGGGGGCAGGGGCTCGGAACTATGGCTACACCTTC. The encoded protein is CASREGAGARNYGYTF.

Only one count was recorded for this clone. V usage is TRBV6-5 and J usage is TRBJ1-5, with 7 bases identical to TRBD1. J was trimmed by 7 bases and V by 4 bases; bases with no gene match: 7. Germline V gives CDR1 MNHEY, CDR2 SVGAGI. There are 14 residues in the CDR3. CDR3 bases: TGTGCCAGCAGTTTTGACAGGGTTGGCCAGCCCCAGCATTTT. This codes for CASSFDRVGQPQHF.

This clone came up a few times. This sequence joins TRBV5-8 and TRBJ2-3; D remains ambiguous. V was cut by 0 bases and J by 5 bases, with 13 bases left in between. Germline CDR1 SGHTS, CDR2 YDEGEE. This CDR3 has 15 residues. The CDR3 loop reads CASSLEPHPGDTQYF. The CDR3 DNA follows: TGTGCCAGCAGCTTGGAACCACACCCGGGAGATACGCAGTATTTT.

The chain recombines TRBV9 with TRBJ1-3; D is possibly TRBD1 (5 bases). V was pared by 0 bases and J by 3 bases, with 7 bases between. CDR1 is SGDLS and CDR2 is YYNGEE in the germline V gene. The CDR3 length is 14 residues. CDR3 nucleotide sequence: TGTGCCAGCAGCGTAGAGGGGCTTGGAAACACCATATATTTT. Amino acids: CASSVEGLGNTIYF.

This clone was picked up a small number of times. The chain joins TRBV7-2 to TRBJ2-6, with 8 bases matching TRBD1. CDR3 length: 16 residues. Germline CDR1 SGHTA, CDR2 FQGNSA. With 5 bases clipped from V and 0 bases from J, the junction kept 3 bases outside the gene matches. The CDR3 protein is CASSGQGFSGANVLTF. The CDR3 DNA sequence: TGTGCCAGCAGCGGACAGGGTTTCTCTGGGGCCAACGTCCTGACTTTC.

The chain carries TRBV4-1 and TRBJ2-1, with 8 bases matching TRBD1. The germline V gene encodes CDR1 MGHRA and CDR2 YSYEKL. The CDR3 has 15 amino acids. Trimming removed 5 bases from V and 5 bases from J; junction bases left unmatched: 8. The CDR3 DNA reads as TGCGCCAGCAGCTTCATCAGGGGGCGCGACAATGAGCAGTTCTTC. Residues: CASSFIRGRDNEQFF.

The V and J genes are TRBV20-1 and TRBJ1-2, with D uncertain. The CDR3 runs to 10 residues. V shed 0 bases and J shed 10 bases, with 6 bases lying between them. Germline-derived CDR1 and CDR2 are DFQATT and SNEGSKA (reference sequence). The CDR3 sequence: CSARDLYYTF. The CDR3 DNA follows: TGCAGTGCTAGAGATCTTTACTACACCTTC.

CDR3 nucleotides: TGTGCCAGCAGCTTTAGTTTAGGTGGGGAAGAGACCCAGTACTTC. Its translation is CASSFSLGGEETQYF. This chain connects TRBV7-9 to TRBJ2-5; no firm D call. CDR3 length: 15 amino acids. The germline CDR1 and CDR2 sequences are SEHNR and FQNEAQ (reference sequence). The V gene lost 3 bases and the J gene lost 3 bases, with 14 bases spanning the gap.

The chain has TRBV2 and TRBJ1-1; D possibly corresponds to TRBD1 (6 bases). This CDR3 is built from 13 residues. V lost 4 bases and J 4 bases, leaving 10 bases between the germline ends. The germline CDR1 and CDR2 sequences are SNHLY and FYNNEI. CDR3 sequence: CASSGQGFTEAFF. CDR3 nucleotides: TGTGCCAGCAGTGGCCAGGGGTTCACTGAAGCTTTCTTT.

The V and J genes are TRBV11-2 and TRBJ2-7, with D possibly matching TRBD1 (7 bases). Trimming removed 4 bases at V and 4 bases at J, with 14 bases between. In germline, CDR1 is SGHAT, CDR2 FQNNGV. The CDR3 consists of 14 residues. The CDR3 bases are TGTGCCAGCAGCTCCTACAGGGGAGGATACGAGCAGTACGTC. This sequence encodes CASSSYRGGYEQYV.

J is TRBJ2-7 and V is TRBV6-1; 12 bases align to TRBD2. V lost 8 bases to trimming and J lost 1 base; unmatched junction nucleotides: 6. Looked up from germline, CDR1 is MNHNS and CDR2 is SASEGT. The CDR3 length is 15 residues. For the CDR3, the DNA is TGTGCCAGCCGACTAGCGGGAGCTGGGTCCTACGAGCAGTACGTC. Translated, it gives CASRLAGAGSYEQYV.

This clone was seen once. The V and J genes are TRBV7-2 and TRBJ1-1; weak D call: TRBD1 (5 bases). Germline V gene lookup returns CDR1 SGHTA and CDR2 FQGNSA. The CDR3 has 13 amino acids. V lost 1 base to trimming and J lost 6 bases, with 9 bases between them. The CDR3 DNA follows: TGTGCCAGCAGCTTAGGGGGGTTCCCTGAAGCTTTCTTT. Translated, it gives CASSLGGFPEAFF. The full variable domain, with the rest looked up from reference TRBV7-2 and TRBJ1-1, is GAGVSQSPSNKVTEKGKDVELRCDPISGHTALYWYRQSLGQGLEFLIYFQGNSAPDKSGLPSDRFSAERTGGSVSTLTIQRTQQEDSAVYLCASSLGGFPEAFFGQGTRLTVV.

V is TRBV21-1 and J is TRBJ1-2. TRBV21-1 is shown as a pseudogene. CDR3 length equals 16 residues. The CDR3 here is CASSAPAGRANYGYTF. The CDR3 coding sequence is TGTGCCAGCAGCGCCCCGGCAGGGAGGGCTAACTATGGCTACACCTTC.

CDR3 nucleotide sequence: TGTGCCAGCAGCCGACAGGCAACCTCTGGAAACACCATATATTTT. This sequence encodes CASSRQATSGNTIYF. The chain combines TRBV6-1 with TRBJ1-3, with D tentatively TRBD1 (6 bases). In germline, CDR1 is MNHNS, CDR2 SASEGT. CDR3 length: 15 residues. The ends were cut back, 6 bases at V and 0 bases at J, with 12 bases in the middle.

V is TRBV5-1 and J is TRBJ2-3; TRBD1 is a possible D gene (6 bases). Trimming shortened V by 3 bases and J by 2 bases, and 13 bases separated the two germline ends. Germline assignment: CDR1 SGHRS and CDR2 YFSETQ. The CDR3 consists of 15 residues. The CDR3 protein is CASSSTGFFTDTQYF. In DNA, the CDR3 is TGCGCCAGCAGCTCGACAGGTTTTTTCACAGATACGCAGTATTTT.

The table lists this clone with a few counts. CDR3 protein: CAWSRDRENTEAFF. CDR3 nucleotides: TGTGCCTGGAGTAGGGACAGGGAGAACACTGAAGCTTTCTTT. V is TRBV30 and J is TRBJ1-1, with 9 bases fitting TRBD1. From germline, CDR1 is GTSNPN and CDR2 SVGIG (reference sequence). CDR3 length: 14 amino acids. Trimming took 2 bases from V and 1 from J; bases not matched to a gene: 2.

The chain recombines TRBV9 with TRBJ2-3, with 8 bases fitting TRBD1. Germline loops: CDR1 SGDLS, CDR2 YYNGEE. This CDR3 has 15 amino acids. V lost 4 bases, J lost 5 bases, and 9 bases stayed unmatched. The CDR3 DNA is TGTGCCAGCAGCCCCCCCGCAGGGGGCAGAGATACGCAGTATTTT. As protein: CASSPPAGGRDTQYF.

The table lists this clone with a count of one. The genes are TRBV30 and TRBJ2-1, with 8 bases that match TRBD2. The CDR3 totals 14 residues. Germline lookup yields CDR1 GTSNPN and CDR2 SVGIG (reference sequence). Trimming took 3 bases from V and 0 from J; bases not matched to a gene: 1. CDR3 nucleotides: TGTGCCTGGAGCAGCGGGGGCTCCTACAATGAGCAGTTCTTC. Its protein product is CAWSSGGSYNEQFF.

J is TRBJ2-5 and V is TRBV27; perhaps TRBD2 as D (6 bases). Trimming left V 4 bases short and J 0 bases short, with 24 bases between. CDR1 MNHEY and CDR2 SMNVEV come from the germline V gene (reference sequence). This CDR3 is 19 amino acids long. In DNA, the CDR3 is TGTGCCAGCAGTTGTCGCGGGGCGACTAAGCCCCCAGACCAAGAGACCCAGTACTTC. Protein: CASSCRGATKPPDQETQYF.

J is TRBJ1-5 and V is TRBV19; weak D call: TRBD1 (6 bases). V lost 7 bases and J 3 bases, leaving 10 bases between the germline ends. This CDR3 is built from 13 residues. The germline V gene encodes CDR1 LNHDA and CDR2 SQIVND (reference sequence). The CDR3 DNA is TGTGCCAGTACAGGGGCGATCAATCAGCCCCAGCATTTT. Translated, it gives CASTGAINQPQHF. The variable domain in full, completed from reference TRBV19 and TRBJ1-5, reads DGGITQSPKYLFRKEGQNVTLSCEQNLNHDAMYWYRQDPGQGLRLIYYSQIVNDFQKGDIAEGYSVSREKKESFPLTVTSAQKNPTAFYLCASTGAINQPQHFGDGTRLSIL.

The gene calls are TRBV28 and TRBJ1-3; no definite D call. The germline CDR1 and CDR2 sequences are MDHEN and SYDVKM. Trimming shortened V by 2 bases and J by 0 bases, and 8 bases separated the two germline ends. CDR3 length: 15 amino acids. For the CDR3, the DNA is TGTGCCAGCAGTTTAGCAGGTCCCTCTGGAAACACCATATATTTT. Translating it yields CASSLAGPSGNTIYF.

This clone turned up a few times. This chain connects TRBV19 to TRBJ1-5; tentatively, D is TRBD1 (6 bases). Trimming shortened V by 4 bases and J by 6 bases, and 16 bases separated the two germline ends. The CDR3 spans 15 residues. Germline lookup yields CDR1 LNHDA and CDR2 SQIVND (reference sequence). The CDR3 DNA sequence: TGTGCCAGTAGTAGACTGGGGGGCAGAGTTCAGCCCCAGCATTTT. Amino acids: CASSRLGGRVQPQHF. Complete variable domain (other parts from reference TRBV19 and TRBJ1-5): DGGITQSPKYLFRKEGQNVTLSCEQNLNHDAMYWYRQDPGQGLRLIYYSQIVNDFQKGDIAEGYSVSREKKESFPLTVTSAQKNPTAFYLCASSRLGGRVQPQHFGDGTRLSIL.

The rearrangement joins TRBV6-4 to TRBJ2-7; TRBD1 matches 8 bases. Germline V CDR1 and CDR2: MRHNA, SNTAGT. J gave up 5 bases and V 7 bases, and 4 bases lay outside the gene matches. The CDR3 is 12 amino acids. CDR3 nucleotide sequence: TGTGCCAGCAAGGACAGGGATCACGAGCAGTACGTC. This codes for CASKDRDHEQYV.